The source of this T cell receptor beta chain is a study of T cells in Graves' hyperthyroidism and ophthalmopathy (dated by TCRdb to the late 2010s). As for the study more broadly: TCR V-J signatures able to tell the groups apart were searched for in a discovery cohort of 95 or so patients, of whom 43 had Graves' ophthalmopathy and around 57 had stable Graves' hyperthyroidism. An independent validation cohort of 18 to 20 hyperthyroidism patients and roughly 16 patients who later progressed to ophthalmopathy tested prospective prediction of ophthalmopathy. The 100 discovery patients were divided at random into training and test sets in a 7:3 ratio. The study also compared thyroid tissue and blood T-cell repertoires from more than 5 Graves' hyperthyroidism patients. Once sampling was done, hyperthyroidism patients were given methimazole at a starting dose of 30 mg daily, whereas ophthalmopathy patients were given high-dose intravenous methylprednisolone. According to the paper, TCR Vbeta CDR3 sequencing was carried out on some 140 peripheral blood samples, which came from approximately 41 ophthalmopathy, around 75 hyperthyroidism and 17 progressor patients.

The CDR3 runs 13 amino acids, cysteine and phenylalanine included. The retained sequence is limited to the CDR3, 39 bases, with the frame set at the first base. V is pared back by 7 bases and J by 10 bases, with 17 bases lying between the germline termini. The germline V gene gives CDR1 as SGHRS and CDR2 as YFSETQ. This clonotype came up a few times. Its recognized antigen is unknown. The input lacks base qualities; no much larger clone sits a single base away. What the study reported, not specific to this receptor: In validation, the model predicted progression to ophthalmopathy with around 71% sensitivity and about 73% specificity, a median of 6.5 months before onset. Sample size was not statistically predetermined, and investigators were not blinded to group allocation. Blood samples also contained most of the expanded thyroid clonotypes (frequency above 0.001), which suggests that blood repertoires may reflect thyroid immune responses. A model built on a 13 V-J signature distinguished ophthalmopathy from stable hyperthyroidism, reaching around 90% sensitivity and under 84% specificity in cross-validation and 80%/75% in testing.

The TCR beta CDR3 regions were amplified from the RNA transcripts. The TCR CDR3 was subjected to a first round of RT-PCR using the HTBI primer set and the Qiagen OneStep RT-PCR kit. Libraries were constructed in a second round of multiplex PCR, after which size selection and purification were carried out. Sequencing of the libraries was done on an Illumina HiSeq2000 using paired-end 100 bp reads. The study's processing was this. SOAPnuke was used to process the raw data, removing reads that contained adapters or uncalled bases, had a mean Phred below 15, or lacked an exact match to the constant primer or identifier. COPE v1.2.5 was used to merge the high-quality paired reads, and each unique nucleotide sequence was defined as a clonotype. Clonotypes were aligned to IMGT TRBV, TRBD and TRBJ reference segments using MiTCR v1.1. Only V-J combinations with frequency above 0.0001, covering about 99% of repertoires, were analysed. A TCS score was defined as the ratio of F50 (clonal expansion) to E x V (chaos), with BLOSUM62-based TCRdist applied between CDR3 peptides within each V-J. Welch's t-statistics and random forest reduced roughly 500 V-J features to 10 to 15, which were used in a naive Bayes classifier (R e1071). Thyroid-blood repertoire similarity was quantified with the Morisita-Horn index. Starting from the raw public reads, TCRdb applied fastp trimming at Q25, assembled clones with MiXCR and retained in-frame beta chains. Every entry covers one CDR3 protein and lists the most common genes and DNA from its rows. The V and J calls and clone size come from TCRdb's table, not from the authors' own analysis. For this sample the table gives a few hundred thousand distinct CDR3 sequences, of which 35% to 55% were detected only once. The ten largest clonotypes hold around 7.7% of the sample.

Stable Graves' hyperthyroidism was defined as the absence of progression to ophthalmopathy over 18 months of follow-up. Hyperthyroidism patients were newly diagnosed, had a disease duration of under 2 months, and were aged 18 to 65 years. Exclusion was applied to patients with uncontrolled infections, other autoimmune diseases, pregnancy or lactation. Diagnoses relied on clinical symptoms, serum thyroxine and TRAb, thyroid ultrasound and orbital computed tomography. Total RNA was extracted with Trizol reagent, and quality was checked on an Agilent 2100 Bioanalyzer. Rearrangement joined TRBV5-1 to TRBJ1-4, and possibly TRBD1, on 5 matching bases. This receptor was identified in a woman between 18 and 29 years old with Graves' hyperthyroidism. The sample consisted of peripheral blood or thyroid tissue (not recorded which). The DNA reads as follows: TGCGCCAGCGCCGGGACGGGGGGACTAAAACTGTTTTTT. Its amino acids are CASAGTGGLKLFF.